The rows below give T cell receptor beta chains drawn from one sample of a study of blood T cell repertoires in COVID-19. Assay: immunoSEQ multiplex PCR; the TCRdb copy retains only in-frame clones and omits some. The sample contains roughly 200,000 clones, around three quarters of which appear only once. Sequenced sample: peripheral blood. The receptors were gathered from a woman aged 70-85 years with acute or convalescent COVID-19. CDR3s include the opening cysteine and the closing phenylalanine or tryptophan. Fields, in order: V gene, J gene, CDR3 length, D gene, clone size, CDR3 DNA, CDR3 protein. The D gene is left open where the match is weak. Rows may omit the clone size; those that give it use once, few, many or a size class.

V gene: TRBV5-5; J gene: TRBJ2-1; CDR3 length: 15; D gene: TRBD2; clone size: .; CDR3 DNA: TGTGCCAGCAGCTTGCAAACTAGCGGCTACAATGAGCAGTTCTTC; CDR3 protein: CASSLQTSGYNEQFF
V gene: TRBV5-1; J gene: TRBJ2-1; CDR3 length: 13; D gene: TRBD1; clone size: .; CDR3 DNA: TGCGCCAGCACAGGGGTAGGGGGCGATGAGCAGTTCTTC; CDR3 protein: CASTGVGGDEQFF
V gene: TRBV19; J gene: TRBJ2-3; CDR3 length: 13; D gene: .; clone size: .; CDR3 DNA: TGTGCCAGTAGTATCGCTAGAACAGATACGCAGTATTTT; CDR3 protein: CASSIARTDTQYF
V gene: TRBV5-8; J gene: TRBJ1-5; CDR3 length: 12; D gene: .; clone size: .; CDR3 DNA: TGTGCCAGCAGCCGGACACCTCAGCCCCAGCATTTT; CDR3 protein: CASSRTPQPQHF
V gene: TRBV20-1; J gene: TRBJ1-2; CDR3 length: 13; D gene: .; clone size: .; CDR3 DNA: TGCAGTGCTAGTGGAGGAACACTCACGGGCTACACCTTC; CDR3 protein: CSASGGTLTGYTF
V gene: TRBV30; J gene: TRBJ1-4; CDR3 length: 14; D gene: .; clone size: .; CDR3 DNA: TGTGCCTGGGGACTGACTGCAACTAATGAAAAACTGTTTTTT; CDR3 protein: CAWGLTATNEKLFF
V gene: TRBV11-2; J gene: TRBJ2-7; CDR3 length: 13; D gene: .; clone size: once; CDR3 DNA: TGTGCCAGCAGCTTAGTAGAGGGATCCGAGCAGTACTTC; CDR3 protein: CASSLVEGSEQYF
V gene: TRBV19; J gene: TRBJ2-3; CDR3 length: 14; D gene: TRBD1; clone size: .; CDR3 DNA: TGTGCCAGTACCCCTACGACAGGGAGTGATACGCAGTATTTT; CDR3 protein: CASTPTTGSDTQYF
V gene: TRBV11-3; J gene: TRBJ2-5; CDR3 length: 15; D gene: TRBD2; clone size: .; CDR3 DNA: TGTGCCAGCAGCTTAGGAGCGGGGACCCAAGAGACCCAGTACTTC; CDR3 protein: CASSLGAGTQETQYF
V gene: TRBV5-1; J gene: TRBJ2-3; CDR3 length: 13; D gene: TRBD2; clone size: .; CDR3 DNA: TGCGCCAGCAGGGGCAGCGGGATGGATACGCAGTATTTT; CDR3 protein: CASRGSGMDTQYF
V gene: TRBV4-2; J gene: TRBJ2-3; CDR3 length: 16; D gene: TRBD2; clone size: .; CDR3 DNA: TGTGCCAGCAGCGCAGGACTAGCGGAAGGAGCAGATACGCAGTATTTT; CDR3 protein: CASSAGLAEGADTQYF
V gene: TRBV7-9; J gene: TRBJ2-5; CDR3 length: 15; D gene: TRBD1; clone size: .; CDR3 DNA: TGTGCCAGCAGCTTAGTACGTCAGGGGGCGGAGACCCAGTACTTC; CDR3 protein: CASSLVRQGAETQYF
V gene: TRBV18; J gene: TRBJ2-1; CDR3 length: 15; D gene: .; clone size: .; CDR3 DNA: TGTGCCAGCTCCCCTAGCGTGAGCTCCTACAATGAGCAGTTCTTC; CDR3 protein: CASSPSVSSYNEQFF
V gene: TRBV18; J gene: TRBJ1-5; CDR3 length: 18; D gene: TRBD1; clone size: .; CDR3 DNA: TGTGCCAGCTCACCGGGGGCAGGGGGCGTGGGTAGCAATCAGCCCCAGCATTTT; CDR3 protein: CASSPGAGGVGSNQPQHF
V gene: TRBV9; J gene: TRBJ2-5; CDR3 length: 15; D gene: .; clone size: .; CDR3 DNA: TGTGCCAGCAGCGTAGACATCGGCGGACAAGAGACCCAGTACTTC; CDR3 protein: CASSVDIGGQETQYF
V gene: TRBV13; J gene: TRBJ2-3; CDR3 length: 13; D gene: .; clone size: once; CDR3 DNA: TGTGCCAGCAGCTTACGGACAGTTGATACGCAGTATTTT; CDR3 protein: CASSLRTVDTQYF
V gene: TRBV11-3; J gene: TRBJ2-3; CDR3 length: 15; D gene: TRBD1; clone size: .; CDR3 DNA: TGTGCCAGCAGCTTACAGGGGGCATCGGGAGATACGCAGTATTTT; CDR3 protein: CASSLQGASGDTQYF
V gene: TRBV5-1; J gene: TRBJ2-7; CDR3 length: 16; D gene: TRBD1; clone size: .; CDR3 DNA: TGCGCCAGCAGCATAGGGACAGGGGAAGCTCGGTACGAGCAGTACTTC; CDR3 protein: CASSIGTGEARYEQYF
V gene: TRBV6-4; J gene: TRBJ2-7; CDR3 length: 16; D gene: .; clone size: .; CDR3 DNA: TGTGCCAGCAGTGATCTACGCCCCCTCCCCCCCTACGAGCAGTACTTC; CDR3 protein: CASSDLRPLPPYEQYF
V gene: TRBV20-1; J gene: TRBJ2-3; CDR3 length: 14; D gene: TRBD2; clone size: few; CDR3 DNA: TGCAGTGCTAGTCCCAGCGGGAGAACAGATACGCAGTATTTT; CDR3 protein: CSASPSGRTDTQYF
V gene: TRBV5-1; J gene: TRBJ1-2; CDR3 length: 14; D gene: .; clone size: .; CDR3 DNA: TGCGCCAGCAGCTTGGAAGGGGGTGGGGATGGCTACACCTTC; CDR3 protein: CASSLEGGGDGYTF
V gene: TRBV5-5; J gene: TRBJ1-6; CDR3 length: 17; D gene: TRBD1; clone size: .; CDR3 DNA: TGTGCCAGCAGCCCAGACCGCATGGGACAGAATAATTCACCCCTCCACTTT; CDR3 protein: CASSPDRMGQNNSPLHF
V gene: TRBV6-5; J gene: TRBJ2-1; CDR3 length: 10; D gene: .; clone size: .; CDR3 DNA: TGTGCCAGCAGTTTGAGGTCGTTGTTCTTC; CDR3 protein: CASSLRSLFF
V gene: TRBV28; J gene: TRBJ1-2; CDR3 length: 16; D gene: TRBD1; clone size: .; CDR3 DNA: TGTGCCGGAAAAACCGGGACAGGGGTGTCGGGCTATGGCTACACCTTC; CDR3 protein: CAGKTGTGVSGYGYTF
V gene: TRBV20-1; J gene: TRBJ2-1; CDR3 length: 11; D gene: .; clone size: few; CDR3 DNA: TGCAGTGCTATACTCCGGAATGAGCAGTTCTTC; CDR3 protein: CSAILRNEQFF
V gene: TRBV19; J gene: TRBJ1-5; CDR3 length: 17; D gene: TRBD1; clone size: .; CDR3 DNA: TGTGCCAGTAGTATAGACCCGGACAGGTACCTAAATCAGCCCCAGCATTTT; CDR3 protein: CASSIDPDRYLNQPQHF
V gene: TRBV19; J gene: TRBJ2-2; CDR3 length: 19; D gene: TRBD2; clone size: .; CDR3 DNA: TGTGCCAGTAGTATGGATTTCGGGGGACTATCGGGAGATATCGGGGAGCTGTTTTTT; CDR3 protein: CASSMDFGGLSGDIGELFF
V gene: TRBV4-2; J gene: TRBJ2-7; CDR3 length: 15; D gene: .; clone size: .; CDR3 DNA: TGTGCCAGCAGGGCCCCCGACAGGAATATCAACGAGCAGTACTTC; CDR3 protein: CASRAPDRNINEQYF
V gene: TRBV15; J gene: TRBJ1-2; CDR3 length: 12; D gene: .; clone size: .; CDR3 DNA: TGTGCCACCAGCAACACTAACTATGGCTACACCTTC; CDR3 protein: CATSNTNYGYTF
V gene: TRBV6-5; J gene: TRBJ2-3; CDR3 length: 15; D gene: .; clone size: few; CDR3 DNA: TGTGCCAGCAGTTCGGGGATCCCGTATGTAGATACGCAGTATTTT; CDR3 protein: CASSSGIPYVDTQYF